The TCR beta chain under discussion was sequenced for a study of blood T cells in healthy people across ages. This clonotype has a handful of counts. Combining a sample-barcoded 5' primer with a J-beta primer mix, a second PCR ran for roughly 7 to 11 cycles. One entry per CDR3 protein results from TCRdb running MiXCR on the 5' RACE reads. The table shows approximately 800,000 distinct CDR3 sequences, with about 25% occurring only once. The germline V and J ends were trimmed by 7 bases and 1 base, with 25 bases remaining between them. Per the germline V gene, CDR1 is SGHAT and CDR2 is FQNNGV. The CDR3 is made up of 18 amino acids. The same data also went into a second study, on T cells of mothers and their children.

This receptor was identified in a boy between 10 and 17 years old in good health. Sequencing used blood. The chain employs TRBV11-2 and TRBJ2-5; TRBD2 is a possible D gene (5 bases). The CDR3 DNA follows: TGTGCCAGCACCCGAAACGGCCCTAGACTAACTGCCCAAGAGACCCAGTACTTC. This sequence encodes CASTRNGPRLTAQETQYF. Combining the CDR3 with reference TRBV11-2 and TRBJ2-5 gives the whole variable domain EAGVAQSPRYKIIEKRQSVAFWCNPISGHATLYWYQQILGQGPKLLIQFQNNGVVDDSQLPKDRFSAERLKGVDSTLKIQPAKLEDSAVYLCASTRNGPRLTAQETQYFGPGTRLLVL.